These T cell receptor beta chains were read from a single sample in a study of blood T cell repertoires in COVID-19. The method was immunoSEQ multiplex PCR; TCRdb's version includes in-frame clones alone and lacks a portion of them. The data show about 140,000 clones, about three quarters seen once. The source material was peripheral blood. These receptors all stem from a man at least 80 years old with acute or convalescent COVID-19. The CDR3 runs from the conserved cysteine through the conserved F or W. D genes are given only for firm matches. Not every row has a clone size; where given, it reads once, few, many or a size class.

d_gene: TRBD1; abundance: once; j_gene: TRBJ2-2; v_gene: TRBV6-5; CDR3aa: CASRPGQGSGELFF; CDR3nt: TGTGCCAGCAGACCGGGACAGGGTTCCGGGGAGCTGTTTTTT
d_gene: TRBD2; abundance: many; j_gene: TRBJ2-1; v_gene: TRBV28; CDR3aa: CASSSRKSGGDSYNEQFF; CDR3nt: TGTGCCAGCAGTTCAAGAAAGAGCGGGGGGGACTCCTACAATGAGCAGTTCTTC
d_gene: .; abundance: .; j_gene: TRBJ1-5; v_gene: TRBV27; CDR3aa: CASSSADLSQPQHF; CDR3nt: TGTGCCAGCAGCTCAGCGGATCTCAGTCAGCCCCAGCATTTT
d_gene: TRBD1; abundance: few; j_gene: TRBJ2-5; v_gene: TRBV6-2/TRBV6-3; CDR3aa: CASSSVDRGETQYF; CDR3nt: TGTGCCAGCAGTTCAGTGGACAGGGGAGAGACCCAGTACTTC
d_gene: TRBD1; abundance: .; j_gene: TRBJ2-7; v_gene: TRBV11-2; CDR3aa: CASSSTGNRYEQYF; CDR3nt: TGTGCCAGCAGCTCGACAGGGAATCGCTACGAGCAGTACTTC
d_gene: TRBD2; abundance: .; j_gene: TRBJ2-2; v_gene: TRBV6-6; CDR3aa: CASTLWGGNTGELFF; CDR3nt: TGTGCCAGCACCCTCTGGGGGGGAAACACCGGGGAGCTGTTTTTT
d_gene: TRBD2; abundance: .; j_gene: TRBJ2-5; v_gene: TRBV11-2; CDR3aa: CASSSVAGGQETQYF; CDR3nt: TGTGCCAGCAGCTCAGTAGCGGGGGGCCAAGAGACCCAGTACTTC
d_gene: .; abundance: .; j_gene: TRBJ1-5; v_gene: TRBV2; CDR3aa: CASSSQGRQPQHF; CDR3nt: TGTGCCAGCAGTAGTCAGGGGAGACAGCCCCAGCATTTT
d_gene: .; abundance: .; j_gene: TRBJ2-7; v_gene: TRBV11-3; CDR3aa: CASSLDHLDPVEEQYF; CDR3nt: TGTGCCAGCAGCTTAGATCACCTAGACCCCGTCGAGGAGCAGTACTTC
d_gene: .; abundance: .; j_gene: TRBJ1-3; v_gene: TRBV3-1/TRBV3-2; CDR3aa: CASSQSYSSGNTIYF; CDR3nt: TGTGCCAGCAGCCAGAGCTATTCCTCTGGAAACACCATATATTTT
d_gene: TRBD2; abundance: .; j_gene: TRBJ2-1; v_gene: TRBV9; CDR3aa: CASSPLRLAGTYNEQFF; CDR3nt: TGTGCCAGCAGCCCACTTCGACTAGCGGGGACCTACAATGAGCAGTTCTTC
d_gene: TRBD1; abundance: .; j_gene: TRBJ1-2; v_gene: TRBV7-2; CDR3aa: CASSADLGTGGEDGYTF; CDR3nt: TGTGCCAGCAGCGCAGACCTAGGGACAGGAGGCGAGGATGGCTACACCTTC
d_gene: .; abundance: few; j_gene: TRBJ1-1; v_gene: TRBV5-1; CDR3aa: CASSLTGNTEAFF; CDR3nt: TGCGCCAGCAGCTTGACCGGGAACACTGAAGCTTTCTTT
d_gene: TRBD2; abundance: .; j_gene: TRBJ2-1; v_gene: TRBV11-2; CDR3aa: CASSLTSGGNFVEFF; CDR3nt: TGTGCCAGCAGCTTGACTAGCGGGGGGAATTTTGTGGAGTTCTTC
d_gene: .; abundance: .; j_gene: TRBJ2-5; v_gene: TRBV3-1/TRBV3-2; CDR3aa: CASSRGGTFQETQYF; CDR3nt: TGTGCCAGCAGCCGAGGAGGGACCTTCCAAGAGACCCAGTACTTC
d_gene: TRBD1; abundance: .; j_gene: TRBJ1-5; v_gene: TRBV19; CDR3aa: CASSRGQSNQPQHF; CDR3nt: TGTGCCAGTAGTAGGGGACAGAGCAATCAGCCCCAGCATTTT
d_gene: TRBD1; abundance: .; j_gene: TRBJ1-1; v_gene: TRBV10-3; CDR3aa: CAINPTGSDTEAFF; CDR3nt: TGTGCCATCAACCCGACAGGGTCAGACACTGAAGCTTTCTTT
d_gene: TRBD1; abundance: once; j_gene: TRBJ1-4; v_gene: TRBV7-9; CDR3aa: CASSFMGQGLLFF; CDR3nt: TGTGCCAGCAGCTTTATGGGACAGGGTTTACTGTTTTTT
d_gene: TRBD2; abundance: .; j_gene: TRBJ2-3; v_gene: TRBV27; CDR3aa: CASSLGTSGDTQYF; CDR3nt: TGTGCCAGCAGTCTAGGGACTAGCGGAGATACGCAGTATTTT
d_gene: .; abundance: few; j_gene: TRBJ2-3; v_gene: TRBV30; CDR3aa: CAWNRVSSTDTQYF; CDR3nt: TGTGCCTGGAACAGGGTTTCTAGCACAGATACGCAGTATTTT
d_gene: .; abundance: few; j_gene: TRBJ2-2; v_gene: TRBV4-2; CDR3aa: CASSPEEHGELFF; CDR3nt: TGTGCCAGCAGCCCCGAGGAACACGGGGAGCTGTTTTTT
d_gene: .; abundance: .; j_gene: TRBJ2-1; v_gene: TRBV6-5; CDR3aa: CASSPLGASHEQFF; CDR3nt: TGTGCCAGCAGTCCCCTGGGGGCCTCCCATGAGCAGTTCTTC
d_gene: .; abundance: .; j_gene: TRBJ2-3; v_gene: TRBV9; CDR3aa: CASSVGWGLYTDTQYF; CDR3nt: TGTGCCAGCAGCGTAGGATGGGGGCTGTACACAGATACGCAGTATTTT
d_gene: .; abundance: .; j_gene: TRBJ1-4; v_gene: TRBV6-5; CDR3aa: CASREGQAYEKLFF; CDR3nt: TGTGCCAGCAGGGAGGGGCAGGCCTATGAAAAACTGTTTTTT
d_gene: .; abundance: .; j_gene: TRBJ1-3; v_gene: TRBV19; CDR3aa: CASSKGGEISGNTIYF; CDR3nt: TGTGCCAGTAGTAAAGGGGGAGAGATCTCTGGAAACACCATATATTTT
d_gene: TRBD2; abundance: few; j_gene: TRBJ2-1; v_gene: TRBV7-2; CDR3aa: CASSSPTAGERTEQFF; CDR3nt: TGTGCCAGCAGCTCGCCAACGGCGGGGGAACGTACTGAGCAGTTCTTC
d_gene: .; abundance: .; j_gene: TRBJ2-2; v_gene: TRBV4-1; CDR3aa: CASSQARNTGELFF; CDR3nt: TGCGCCAGCAGCCAAGCTCGGAACACCGGGGAGCTGTTTTTT
d_gene: .; abundance: .; j_gene: TRBJ2-5; v_gene: TRBV5-6; CDR3aa: CASSLGTEETQYF; CDR3nt: TGTGCCAGCAGCTTGGGGACAGAAGAGACCCAGTACTTC
d_gene: .; abundance: .; j_gene: TRBJ1-3; v_gene: TRBV6-5; CDR3aa: CASTPLMGAGNTIYF; CDR3nt: TGTGCCAGCACCCCCCTAATGGGGGCCGGAAACACCATATATTTT
d_gene: .; abundance: .; j_gene: TRBJ2-4; v_gene: TRBV6-4; CDR3aa: CASSAPGQILAKNIQYF; CDR3nt: TGTGCCAGCAGTGCCCCTGGACAGATACTAGCCAAAAACATTCAGTACTTC
d_gene: TRBD1; abundance: .; j_gene: TRBJ2-3; v_gene: TRBV19; CDR3aa: CASSDRAGPDTQYF; CDR3nt: TGTGCCAGTAGTGACAGGGCTGGACCAGATACGCAGTATTTT
d_gene: .; abundance: .; j_gene: TRBJ1-2; v_gene: TRBV28; CDR3aa: CASSLGLVGRNYGYTF; CDR3nt: TGTGCCAGCAGTTTGGGGTTGGTGGGGCGGAACTATGGCTACACCTTC
d_gene: .; abundance: few; j_gene: TRBJ2-3; v_gene: TRBV19; CDR3aa: CASSMGWGRSTDTQYF; CDR3nt: TGTGCCAGTAGTATGGGATGGGGCAGAAGCACAGATACGCAGTATTTT
d_gene: .; abundance: .; j_gene: TRBJ2-7; v_gene: TRBV7-2; CDR3aa: CASSPSSGGKNYEQYF; CDR3nt: TGTGCCAGCAGCCCCTCTTCAGGGGGGAAGAACTACGAGCAGTACTTC
d_gene: .; abundance: few; j_gene: TRBJ2-7; v_gene: TRBV12-3/TRBV12-4; CDR3aa: CASSRLGEQYF; CDR3nt: TGTGCCAGCAGTCGACTGGGCGAGCAGTACTTC
d_gene: TRBD1; abundance: .; j_gene: TRBJ2-1; v_gene: TRBV6-6; CDR3aa: CASSHPDRVGNEQFF; CDR3nt: TGTGCCAGCAGCCACCCGGACAGGGTGGGCAATGAGCAGTTCTTC